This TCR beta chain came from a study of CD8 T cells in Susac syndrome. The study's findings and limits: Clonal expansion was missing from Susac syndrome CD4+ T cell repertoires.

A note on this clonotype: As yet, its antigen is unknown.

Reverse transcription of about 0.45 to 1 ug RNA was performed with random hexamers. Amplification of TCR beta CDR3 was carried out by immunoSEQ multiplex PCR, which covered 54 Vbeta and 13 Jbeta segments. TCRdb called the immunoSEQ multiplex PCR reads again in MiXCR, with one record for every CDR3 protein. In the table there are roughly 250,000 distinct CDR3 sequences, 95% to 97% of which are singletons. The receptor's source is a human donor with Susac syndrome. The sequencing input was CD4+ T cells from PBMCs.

The CDR3 loop reads CASSQSRGFPPRETQYF. CDR3 in DNA: TGCGCCAGCAGTCAATCGCGGGGGTTCCCCCCCCGGGAGACCCAGTACTTC. The V and J genes are TRBV23-1 and TRBJ2-5; 7 bases agree with TRBD2. TRBV23-1 is an open reading frame, and its role is uncertain. Trimming took 0 bases from V and 5 from J; bases not matched to a gene: 12. The CDR3 sequence is 17 residues long.